The TCR beta chain described here comes from a study of blood T cell repertoires in COVID-19. The method was immunoSEQ multiplex PCR; TCRdb's version includes in-frame clones alone and lacks a portion of them. The sample lists 95,000 to 110,000 clones; 84% were seen once. The CDR3 covers 15 residues. V dropped 4 bases and J dropped 5 bases, with 15 bases sitting between them. CDR1 and CDR2 from the germline V gene are LGHDT and YNNKEL (reference sequence). This clonotype originated in a human donor in a cohort sampled during active COVID-19. The sequencing sample was made of peripheral blood. The chain uses TRBV3-1 (or the pseudogene TRBV3-2) and TRBJ2-1; perhaps TRBD2 as D (6 bases). CDR3 sequence: CASSLTSNFHNEQFF. The CDR3 coding sequence is TGTGCCAGCAGCCTGACTAGTAATTTCCACAATGAGCAGTTCTTC.